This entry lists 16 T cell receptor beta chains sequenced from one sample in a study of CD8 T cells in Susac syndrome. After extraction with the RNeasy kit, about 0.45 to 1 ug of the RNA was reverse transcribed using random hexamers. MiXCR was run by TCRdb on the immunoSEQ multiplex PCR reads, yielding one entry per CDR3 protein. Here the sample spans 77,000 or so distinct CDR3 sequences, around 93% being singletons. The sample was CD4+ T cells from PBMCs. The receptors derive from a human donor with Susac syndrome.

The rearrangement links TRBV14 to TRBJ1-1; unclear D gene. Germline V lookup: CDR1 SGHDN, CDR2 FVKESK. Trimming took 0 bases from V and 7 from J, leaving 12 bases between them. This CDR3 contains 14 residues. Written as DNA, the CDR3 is TGTGCCAGCAGCCAAGATTGGAGGGTGGATGAAGCTTTCTTT. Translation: CASSQDWRVDEAFF. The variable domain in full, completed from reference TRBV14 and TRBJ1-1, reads EAGVTQFPSHSVIEKGQTVTLRCDPISGHDNLYWYRRVMGKEIKFLLHFVKESKQDESGMPNNRFLAERTGGTYSTLKVQPAELEDSGVYFCASSQDWRVDEAFFGQGTRLTVV.

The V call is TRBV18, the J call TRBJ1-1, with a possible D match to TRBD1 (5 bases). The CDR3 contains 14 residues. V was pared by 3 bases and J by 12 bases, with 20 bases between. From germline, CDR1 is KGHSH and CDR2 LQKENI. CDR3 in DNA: TGTGCCAGCTCACCCCCAAGCGGGGGAGGAAGGTCTTTCTTT. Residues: CASSPPSGGGRSFF.

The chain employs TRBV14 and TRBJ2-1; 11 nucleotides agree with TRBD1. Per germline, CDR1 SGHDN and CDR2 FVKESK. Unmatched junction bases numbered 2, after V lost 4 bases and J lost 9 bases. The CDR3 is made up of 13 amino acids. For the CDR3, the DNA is TGTGCCAGCAGCCGGGACAGGGGGATTGAGCAGTTCTTC. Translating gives CASSRDRGIEQFF.

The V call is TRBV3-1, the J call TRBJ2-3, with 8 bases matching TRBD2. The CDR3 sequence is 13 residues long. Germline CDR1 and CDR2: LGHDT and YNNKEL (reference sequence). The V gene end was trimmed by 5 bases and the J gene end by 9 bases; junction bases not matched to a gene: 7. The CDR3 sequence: CASSFGLASTQYF. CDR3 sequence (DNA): TGTGCCAGCAGCTTCGGACTAGCTAGCACGCAGTATTTT.

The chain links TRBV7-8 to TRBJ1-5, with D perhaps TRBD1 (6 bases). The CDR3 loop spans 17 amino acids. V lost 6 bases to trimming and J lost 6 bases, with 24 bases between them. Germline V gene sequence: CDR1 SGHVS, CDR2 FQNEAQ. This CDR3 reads CASRLGTSKAGGQPQHF. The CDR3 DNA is TGTGCCAGCAGACTGGGGACATCAAAGGCTGGTGGTCAGCCCCAGCATTTT.

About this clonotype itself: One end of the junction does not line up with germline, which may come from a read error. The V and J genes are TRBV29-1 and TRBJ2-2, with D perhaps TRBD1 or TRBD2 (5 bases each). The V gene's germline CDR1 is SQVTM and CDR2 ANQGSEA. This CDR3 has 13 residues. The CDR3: CSVGQLLTGELFF. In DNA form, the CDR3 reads TGCAGCGTTGGACAGTTGCTAACCGGGGAGCTTTTTTTT.

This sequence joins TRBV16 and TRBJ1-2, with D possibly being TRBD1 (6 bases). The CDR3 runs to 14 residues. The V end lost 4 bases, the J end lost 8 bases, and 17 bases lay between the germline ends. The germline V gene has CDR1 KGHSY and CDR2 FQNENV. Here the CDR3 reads CASSRLLRGDGYTF. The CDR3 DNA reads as TGTGCCAGCAGCCGCCTCCTTAGGGGGGACGGCTACACCTTC.

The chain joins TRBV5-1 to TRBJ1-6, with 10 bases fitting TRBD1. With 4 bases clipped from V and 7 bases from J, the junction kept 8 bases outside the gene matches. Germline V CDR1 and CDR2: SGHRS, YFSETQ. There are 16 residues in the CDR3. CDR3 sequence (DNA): TGCGCCAGCAGCCCGGGGGACAGGGGCTACAATTCACCCCTCCACTTT. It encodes CASSPGDRGYNSPLHF.

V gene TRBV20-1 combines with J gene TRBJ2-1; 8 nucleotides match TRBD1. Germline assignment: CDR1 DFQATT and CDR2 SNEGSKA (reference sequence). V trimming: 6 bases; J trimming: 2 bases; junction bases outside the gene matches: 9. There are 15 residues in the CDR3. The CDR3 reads CSANNPDRAYNEQFF. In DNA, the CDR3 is TGCAGTGCAAACAATCCGGACAGGGCCTACAATGAGCAGTTCTTC.

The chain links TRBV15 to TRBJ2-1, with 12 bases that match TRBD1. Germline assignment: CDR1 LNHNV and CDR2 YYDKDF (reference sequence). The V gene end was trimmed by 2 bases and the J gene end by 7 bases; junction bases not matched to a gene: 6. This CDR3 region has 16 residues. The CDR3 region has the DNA TGTGCCACCAGCAGATGGGACAGGGGGCGCAGGAATGAGCAGTTCTTC. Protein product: CATSRWDRGRRNEQFF.

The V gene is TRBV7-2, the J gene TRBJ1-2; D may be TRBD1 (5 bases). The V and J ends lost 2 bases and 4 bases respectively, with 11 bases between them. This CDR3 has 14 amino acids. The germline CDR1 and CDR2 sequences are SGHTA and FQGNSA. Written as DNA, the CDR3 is TGTGCCAGCAGCTTAATTAGGGACGTCTATGGCTACACCTTC. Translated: CASSLIRDVYGYTF.

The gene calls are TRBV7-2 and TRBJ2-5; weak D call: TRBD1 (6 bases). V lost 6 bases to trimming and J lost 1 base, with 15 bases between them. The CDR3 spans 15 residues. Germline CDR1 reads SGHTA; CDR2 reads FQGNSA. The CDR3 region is CASRRGAQGQETQYF. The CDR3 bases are TGTGCCAGCAGGAGAGGAGCACAGGGCCAAGAGACCCAGTACTTC.

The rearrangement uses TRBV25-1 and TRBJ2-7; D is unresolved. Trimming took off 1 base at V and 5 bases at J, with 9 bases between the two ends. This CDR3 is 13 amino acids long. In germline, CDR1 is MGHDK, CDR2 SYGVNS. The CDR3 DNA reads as TGTGCCAGCAGTGAATCCCATTCCCACGAGCAGTACTTC. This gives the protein CASSESHSHEQYF.

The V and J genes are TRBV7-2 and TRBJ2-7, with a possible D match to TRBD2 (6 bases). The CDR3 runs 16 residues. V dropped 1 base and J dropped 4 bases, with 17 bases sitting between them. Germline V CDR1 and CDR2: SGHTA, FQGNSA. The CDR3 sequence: CASSLELGRPPYEQYF. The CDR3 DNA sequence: TGTGCCAGCAGCTTAGAACTTGGGAGGCCCCCTTACGAGCAGTACTTC.

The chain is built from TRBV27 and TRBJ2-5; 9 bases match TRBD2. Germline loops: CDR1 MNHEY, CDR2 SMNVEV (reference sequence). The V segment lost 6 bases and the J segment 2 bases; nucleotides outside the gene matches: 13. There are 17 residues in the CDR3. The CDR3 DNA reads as TGTGCCAGCAGCCCGGATAGGGTAGCGGGAGTACAAGAGACCCAGTACTTC. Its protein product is CASSPDRVAGVQETQYF.

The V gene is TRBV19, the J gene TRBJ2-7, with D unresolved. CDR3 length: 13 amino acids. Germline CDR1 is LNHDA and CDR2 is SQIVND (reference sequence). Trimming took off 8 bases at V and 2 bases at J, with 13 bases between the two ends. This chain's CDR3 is CASSTRVAYEQYF. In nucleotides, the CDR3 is TGTGCCAGTTCCACACGTGTGGCCTACGAGCAGTACTTC.